The 26 T cell receptor beta chains given below trace back to one sample, sequenced in a study of control samples from healthy donors and cancer patients (dated by TCRdb to about 2020). The protocol used for the library was the immunoSEQ multiplex PCR assay. In its TCRdb copy, this immuneACCESS table keeps in-frame sequences only and misses some clones. Where compared with another copy, unresolved V genes explain less than half of these, and the others have no known cause. Counted in this sample were approximately 170,000 clones; 88% of them appeared once. 4.9% of the sample is in the top ten clones. The sequencing sample was made of blood. The receptors derive from a woman in her twenties or thirties in good health.

V and J are TRBV20-1 and TRBJ1-2, with D maybe TRBD1 (5 bases). Trimming removed 3 bases at V and 5 bases at J, with 10 bases between. The CDR3 runs 12 residues. CDR1 and CDR2 (germline): DFQATT, SNEGSKA (reference sequence). CDR3 in DNA: TGCAGTGCTAGTACCAGGGAATATGGCTACACCTTC. Protein: CSASTREYGYTF.

This clone appeared once. Other DNA sequences in this sample translate to the same CDR3. The chain combines TRBV6-1 with TRBJ2-7; D unresolved. CDR1 is MNHNS, CDR2 SASEGT, per germline. The CDR3 spans 12 residues. Trimming took off 1 base at V and 4 bases at J, with 5 bases between the two ends. This chain's CDR3 is CASSEGGYEQYF. The CDR3 DNA sequence: TGTGCCAGCAGTGAAGGGGGTTACGAGCAGTACTTC.

This rearrangement joins TRBV14 to TRBJ1-6; TRBD1 is a possible D gene (5 bases). Germline CDR1 reads SGHDN; CDR2 reads FVKESK. The CDR3 is 16 amino acids. The V end lost 0 bases, the J end lost 7 bases, and 13 bases lay between the germline ends. DNA of the CDR3: TGTGCCAGCAGCCAAGACTTAGCCAGGGCGAATTCACCCCTCCACTTT. Protein sequence: CASSQDLARANSPLHF.

The V and J genes are TRBV5-4 and TRBJ1-2, with D unclear. V was trimmed by 4 bases and J by 2 bases, leaving 12 bases between them. Germline V gene lookup returns CDR1 SGHNT and CDR2 YYREEE (reference sequence). The CDR3 sequence is 14 residues long. The CDR3 protein is CASSQPTENYGYTF. The CDR3 DNA reads TGTGCCAGCAGCCAACCGACGGAGAACTATGGCTACACCTTC.

This sequence joins TRBV9 and TRBJ2-7; D possibly matches TRBD1 or TRBD2 (5 bases each). V lost 0 bases to trimming and J lost 3 bases, with 13 bases between them. Germline V lookup: CDR1 SGDLS, CDR2 YYNGEE. There are 15 residues in the CDR3. The CDR3: CASSVGGEANYEQYF. Written as DNA, the CDR3 is TGTGCCAGCAGCGTAGGAGGGGAAGCTAACTACGAGCAGTACTTC.

The chain uses TRBV5-1 and TRBJ2-5; D is ambiguous. The V gene lost 4 bases and the J gene lost 5 bases, with 18 bases spanning the gap. Germline CDR1 and CDR2: SGHRS and YFSETQ. This CDR3 contains 15 residues. The CDR3, as DNA: TGCGCCAGCAGCACGCCACCAAGTACTGGCGAGACCCAGTACTTC. Translated, it gives CASSTPPSTGETQYF.

The J gene is TRBJ1-1, the V gene TRBV7-2, with a weak D call TRBD1 (6 bases). The CDR3 totals 14 residues. Trimming pared 5 bases from V and 7 bases from J, leaving 17 bases between. Germline V CDR1 and CDR2: SGHTA, FQGNSA. CDR3 sequence (DNA): TGTGCCAGCAGCAGACCGGGGCGGGGGCTTGAAGCTTTCTTT. This encodes CASSRPGRGLEAFF.

V gene TRBV5-5 combines with J gene TRBJ2-2; 12 bases match TRBD1. The CDR3 extends over 17 amino acids. V dropped 4 bases and J dropped 5; count of bases not matched to a gene: 9. Germline-derived CDR1 and CDR2 are SGHKS and YYEKEE (reference sequence). The CDR3 reads CASSPWGTGGRTGELFF. The CDR3 DNA follows: TGTGCCAGCAGCCCATGGGGGACAGGGGGCCGAACCGGGGAGCTGTTTTTT.

In this sample, this clone turned up many times. The chain uses TRBV5-1 and TRBJ2-1; 12 bases are a match to TRBD1. V trimming: 3 bases; J trimming: 7 bases; junction bases outside the gene matches: 5. Germline V CDR1 and CDR2: SGHRS, YFSETQ. CDR3 size: 15 residues. CDR3 sequence: CASSWGQGARNEQFF. The CDR3 region has the DNA TGCGCCAGCAGCTGGGGACAGGGGGCGCGGAATGAGCAGTTCTTC.

The chain has TRBV6-2 or TRBV6-3 and TRBJ1-2, with D possibly matching TRBD1 (6 bases). Trimming left V 5 bases short and J 3 bases short, with 13 bases between. Per the germline V gene, CDR1 is MNHEY and CDR2 is SVGEGT. The CDR3 is 14 residues long. CDR3 residues: CASSLRGRDYGYTF. In DNA form, the CDR3 reads TGTGCCAGCAGTCTCAGGGGCCGGGACTATGGCTACACCTTC.

This clone was seen a few times. The chain links TRBV7-9 to TRBJ2-3; perhaps TRBD2 as D (7 bases). V was trimmed by 5 bases and J by 2 bases, leaving 17 bases between them. The germline V gene encodes CDR1 SEHNR and CDR2 FQNEAQ (reference sequence). The CDR3 consists of 16 residues. The DNA for the CDR3 is TGTGCCAGCAGCCCCAAGGGGGGGACGGACACAGATACGCAGTATTTT. It encodes CASSPKGGTDTDTQYF.

This clone appeared a single time. J is TRBJ2-3 and V is TRBV7-2; TRBD1 matches 8 bases. Trimming took 4 bases from V and 9 from J; bases not matched to a gene: 9. The CDR3 is 14 amino acids. Germline values: CDR1 SGHTA, CDR2 FQGNSA. The DNA of the CDR3 is TGTGCCAGCAGCTCGACAGGGGCGCTCCCAACGCAGTATTTT. Amino acid sequence: CASSSTGALPTQYF.

The V gene is TRBV2, the J gene TRBJ2-7; 9 bases line up with TRBD1. The CDR3 sequence is 13 residues long. Germline V gene data show CDR1 as SNHLY and CDR2 as FYNNEI. J gave up 4 bases and V 7 bases, and 5 bases lay outside the gene matches. This CDR3 is CASTRDRVYEQYF. For the CDR3, the DNA is TGTGCCAGCACCAGGGACAGGGTTTACGAGCAGTACTTC. Complete variable domain (other parts from reference TRBV2 and TRBJ2-7): EPEVTQTPSHQVTQMGQEVILRCVPISNHLYFYWYRQILGQKVEFLVSFYNNEISEKSEIFDDQFSVERPDGSNFTLKIRSTKLEDSAMYFCASTRDRVYEQYFGPGTRLTVT.

The rearrangement uses TRBV2 and TRBJ1-2; D not resolved. The CDR3 is 15 residues long. Between the trimmed V and J ends, which lost 2 bases and 4 bases, there was a span of 14 bases. Germline assignment: CDR1 SNHLY and CDR2 FYNNEI. Written as DNA, the CDR3 is TGTGCCAGCAGTGAACTTCGACGGCCCGGCTATGGCTACACCTTC. It codes for CASSELRRPGYGYTF. Full variable domain (remainder filled in from reference TRBV2 and TRBJ1-2): EPEVTQTPSHQVTQMGQEVILRCVPISNHLYFYWYRQILGQKVEFLVSFYNNEISEKSEIFDDQFSVERPDGSNFTLKIRSTKLEDSAMYFCASSELRRPGYGYTFGSGTRLTVV.

The chain is built from TRBV4-2 and TRBJ2-7; maybe TRBD1 (5 bases). The V gene lost 2 bases and the J gene lost 6 bases, with 11 bases spanning the gap. In germline, CDR1 is LGHNA, CDR2 YNFKEQ. The CDR3 spans 13 residues. CDR3: CASSQPQGAEQYF. The CDR3 bases are TGTGCCAGCAGCCAACCTCAGGGTGCCGAGCAGTACTTC.

This chain links TRBV4-1 with TRBJ2-6; 7 nucleotides align to TRBD1. The CDR3 runs 19 residues. Germline V gene sequence: CDR1 MGHRA, CDR2 YSYEKL. The V gene end was trimmed by 1 base and the J gene end by 0 bases; junction bases not matched to a gene: 9. DNA of the CDR3: TGCGCCAGCAGCCAAGGAGCCGGGACAGTCTCCTCTGGGGCCAACGTCCTGACTTTC. Translated: CASSQGAGTVSSGANVLTF.

This chain links TRBV5-1 with TRBJ1-4; D not resolved. The CDR3 consists of 15 residues. V gave up 0 bases and J gave up 6 bases, with 12 bases separating them. CDR1 and CDR2 (germline): SGHRS, YFSETQ. CDR3 sequence: CASSLAAGVDEKLFF. The CDR3 DNA sequence: TGCGCCAGCAGCTTGGCAGCAGGCGTAGATGAAAAACTGTTTTTT.

The chain couples TRBV19 to TRBJ1-1; 11 positions agree with TRBD1. Per germline, CDR1 LNHDA and CDR2 SQIVND (reference sequence). The CDR3 length is 15 residues. J lost 3 bases, V lost 5 bases, and 5 bases had no gene match. DNA for the CDR3: TGTGCCAGTAGTCCCGGGACAGGGGGGGACACTGAAGCTTTCTTT. Its protein product is CASSPGTGGDTEAFF.

This chain uses TRBV30 with TRBJ2-7; tentatively, D is TRBD1 (6 bases). This CDR3 comprises 13 residues. In germline, CDR1 is GTSNPN, CDR2 SVGIG (reference sequence). Deletions cut 2 bases from V and 3 bases from J, with 11 bases between. The CDR3 loop is CAWSTGQLYEQYV. CDR3 DNA: TGTGCCTGGAGTACCGGACAGCTCTACGAGCAGTACGTC.

The V gene is TRBV15, the J gene TRBJ2-2; D is uncertain. CDR3 length: 13 residues. V was pared by 0 bases and J by 8 bases, with 7 bases between. CDR1 and CDR2 (germline): LNHNV, YYDKDF (reference sequence). CDR3 amino acids: CATSRDFLGELFF. The CDR3 nucleotides read TGTGCCACCAGCAGAGATTTCTTGGGGGAGCTGTTTTTT.

The chain carries TRBV10-1 and TRBJ1-1, with TRBD1 matching over 9 bases. This CDR3 is built from 15 residues. Germline V gene data show CDR1 as WNHNN and CDR2 as SYGVQD (reference sequence). The ends lost 2 bases at V and 4 bases at J; junction bases unmatched: 5. CDR3 amino acids: CASSERTGVPTEAFF. Written as DNA, the CDR3 is TGCGCCAGCAGTGAGAGGACAGGGGTTCCCACTGAAGCTTTCTTT.

The rearrangement uses TRBV4-1 and TRBJ1-5, with TRBD1 identical over 8 bases. Germline V gene lookup returns CDR1 MGHRA and CDR2 YSYEKL. The junction had 5 bases not matched to a gene; V was cut back by 1 base and J by 6 bases. The CDR3 loop spans 15 amino acids. Here the CDR3 DNA reads TGCGCCAGCAGCCAAGTTCAGGGGGCGAGTCAGCCCCAGCATTTT. Its protein product is CASSQVQGASQPQHF.

The chain uses TRBV3-1 (or the pseudogene TRBV3-2) and TRBJ2-7, with TRBD1 matching over 7 bases. Germline V gene lookup returns CDR1 LGHDT and CDR2 YNNKEL (reference sequence). V was pared by 6 bases and J by 8 bases, with 10 bases of the junction left unmatched. The CDR3 totals 13 residues. The CDR3 nucleotides read TGTGCCAGCAGTGAAGGGCCAGGGGGTAAGCAGTACTTC. It is translated as CASSEGPGGKQYF.

The rearrangement links TRBV4-1 to TRBJ2-5, with 8 bases aligning to TRBD2. The V segment lost 5 bases and the J segment 0 bases; nucleotides outside the gene matches: 14. The CDR3 extends over 18 amino acids. Germline values: CDR1 MGHRA, CDR2 YSYEKL. The CDR3 DNA reads as TGCGCCAGCAGCTCTAGAGCTTATAGCGGGAAGTACCAAGAGACCCAGTACTTC. Translating it yields CASSSRAYSGKYQETQYF.

This chain joins TRBV4-1 and TRBJ2-7; D is uncertain. Trimming took 0 bases from V and 6 from J, leaving 9 bases between them. CDR3 length: 13 amino acids. CDR1 is MGHRA and CDR2 is YSYEKL in the germline V gene. The CDR3 region has the DNA TGCGCCAGCAGCCAAGATCGAGACGGCGAGCAGTACTTC. It is translated as CASSQDRDGEQYF.

This sequence joins TRBV3-1 (or the pseudogene TRBV3-2) and TRBJ2-5; D unresolved. The CDR3 sequence is 12 residues long. The germline CDR1 and CDR2 sequences are LGHDT and YNNKEL (reference sequence). Deletions cut 6 bases from V and 5 bases from J, with 10 bases between. The CDR3 protein is CASRDPSETQYF. In nucleotides, the CDR3 is TGTGCCAGCAGGGATCCCTCGGAGACCCAGTACTTC.